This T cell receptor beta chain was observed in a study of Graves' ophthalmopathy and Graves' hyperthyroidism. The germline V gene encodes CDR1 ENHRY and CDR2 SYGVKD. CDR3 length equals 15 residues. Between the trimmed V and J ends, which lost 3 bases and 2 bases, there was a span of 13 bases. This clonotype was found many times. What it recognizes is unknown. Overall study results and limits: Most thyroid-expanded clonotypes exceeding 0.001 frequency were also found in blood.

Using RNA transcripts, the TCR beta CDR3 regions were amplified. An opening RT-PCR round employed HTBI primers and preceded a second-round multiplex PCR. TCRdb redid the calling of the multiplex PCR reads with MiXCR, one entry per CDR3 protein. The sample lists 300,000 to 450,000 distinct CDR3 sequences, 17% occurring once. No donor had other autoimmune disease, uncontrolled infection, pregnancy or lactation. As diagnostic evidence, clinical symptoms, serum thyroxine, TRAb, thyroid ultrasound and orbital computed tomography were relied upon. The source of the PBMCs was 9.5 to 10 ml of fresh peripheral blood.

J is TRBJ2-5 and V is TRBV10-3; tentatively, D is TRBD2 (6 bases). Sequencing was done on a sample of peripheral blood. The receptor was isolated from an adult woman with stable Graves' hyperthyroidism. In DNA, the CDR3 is TGTGCCATCAGTGATGGGTTTGGGGGGCAAGAGACCCAGTACTTC. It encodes CAISDGFGGQETQYF.